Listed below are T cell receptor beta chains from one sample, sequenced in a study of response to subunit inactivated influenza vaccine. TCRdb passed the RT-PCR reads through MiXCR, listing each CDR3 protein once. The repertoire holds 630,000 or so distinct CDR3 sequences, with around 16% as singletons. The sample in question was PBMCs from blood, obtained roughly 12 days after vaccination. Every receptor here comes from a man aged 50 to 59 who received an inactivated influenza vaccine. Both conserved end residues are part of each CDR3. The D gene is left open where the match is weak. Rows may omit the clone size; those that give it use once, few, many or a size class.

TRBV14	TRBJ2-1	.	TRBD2	TGTGCCAGCAGCCTGGGACTAGGGAGACTGAATGAGCAGTTCTTC	CASSLGLGRLNEQFF
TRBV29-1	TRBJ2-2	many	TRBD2	TGCAGCGTTGAAGCCGGGCGGGAGGTCGACACCGGGGAGCTGTTTTTT	CSVEAGREVDTGELFF
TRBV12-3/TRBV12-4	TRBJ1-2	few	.	TGTGCCAGCAGCCCGTACCTGGGTGGCTACACCTTC	CASSPYLGGYTF
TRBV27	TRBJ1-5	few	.	TGTGCCAGCAGTTTCGGAGTGTTCGGGCAGCCCCAGCATTTT	CASSFGVFGQPQHF
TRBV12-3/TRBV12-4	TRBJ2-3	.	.	TGTGCCATCGGGCCGGGACAAGGACCAGATACGCAGTATTTT	CAIGPGQGPDTQYF
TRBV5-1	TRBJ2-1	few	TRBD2	TGCGCCAGCAGCTCGGGACTAGCGGGAGCCCACAATGAGCAGTTCTTC	CASSSGLAGAHNEQFF
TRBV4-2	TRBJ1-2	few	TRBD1	TGTGCCAGCAGCCAAACGGACAGGGGATGGGATGGCTACACCTTC	CASSQTDRGWDGYTF
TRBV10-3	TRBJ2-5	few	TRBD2	TGTGCCATCAGTGGCGGGGGGCGACAAGAGACCCAGTACTTC	CAISGGGRQETQYF
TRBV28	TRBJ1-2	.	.	TGTGCCAGCACCGACTATAACTATGGCTACACCTTC	CASTDYNYGYTF
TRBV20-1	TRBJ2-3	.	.	TGCAGTGCCTTTAACGGCCTCACAGATACGCAGTATTTT	CSAFNGLTDTQYF
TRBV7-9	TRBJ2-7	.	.	TGTGCCAGCAGCTCCGGGACGTTGTACTTC	CASSSGTLYF
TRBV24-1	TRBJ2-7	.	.	TGTGCCACCAGTGAGGAGGGGCCGCCGAGCGAGCAGTACTTC	CATSEEGPPSEQYF
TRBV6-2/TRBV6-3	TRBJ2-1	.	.	TGTGCCAGCAGTTATTTTGGGGGAGAACCCTACAATGAGCAGTTCTTC	CASSYFGGEPYNEQFF
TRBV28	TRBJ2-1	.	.	TGTGCCAGCAGTTTGGACAGTAACAATGAGCAGTTCTTC	CASSLDSNNEQFF
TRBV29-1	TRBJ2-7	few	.	TGCAGCGTTGAAGGCGGGAACCCCTACGAGCAGTACTTC	CSVEGGNPYEQYF
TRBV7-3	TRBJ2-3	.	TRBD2	TGTGCCAGCAGCCAAGGGGGACTAGGGGATACGCAGTATTTT	CASSQGGLGDTQYF
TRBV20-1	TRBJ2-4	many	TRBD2	TGCAGTGCTAGTTGGCTAGCGGGAGAAGCCAAAAACATTCAGTACTTC	CSASWLAGEAKNIQYF
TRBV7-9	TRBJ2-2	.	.	TGTGCCAGCAGCCGAGGACCCGTACTATCCGGGGAGCTGTTTTTT	CASSRGPVLSGELFF
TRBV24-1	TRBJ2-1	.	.	TGTGCCACCAGTGATTTTGGGGGAGAGAATGAGCAGTTCTTC	CATSDFGGENEQFF
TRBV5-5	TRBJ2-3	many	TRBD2	TGTGCCAGCAGTCACGGACTAGCGGGGGGCACAGATACGCAGTATTTT	CASSHGLAGGTDTQYF
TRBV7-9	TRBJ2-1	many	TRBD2	TGTGCCAGCAGCTTGCCGGTAGCGGGGAATGAGCAGTTCTTC	CASSLPVAGNEQFF
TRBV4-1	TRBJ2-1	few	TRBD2	TGCGCCAGCAGCCCGCTAAGCCAGTCCACTAGCGGGGCCTACAATGAGCAGTTCTTC	CASSPLSQSTSGAYNEQFF
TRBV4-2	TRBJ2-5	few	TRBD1	TGTGCCAGCAGCCCTTTGCTAGGGACAGGGGAGACCCAGTACTTC	CASSPLLGTGETQYF
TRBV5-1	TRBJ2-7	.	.	TGCGCCAGCAGCTTGGGCTCAGCGTATGTAGCCTACGAGCAGTACTTC	CASSLGSAYVAYEQYF
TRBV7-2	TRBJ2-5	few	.	TGTGCCAGCAGCCCCAGGGCCAAAGAGACCCAGTACTTC	CASSPRAKETQYF
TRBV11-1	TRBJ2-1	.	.	TGTGCCAGCAGCCACTTCAGCCAGGTCAGGTGGTCCTACAATGAGCAGTTCTTC	CASSHFSQVRWSYNEQFF
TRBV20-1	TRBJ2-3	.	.	TGCAGTGCTAGAGATTTCGTAGATACGCAGTATTTT	CSARDFVDTQYF
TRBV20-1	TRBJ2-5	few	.	TGCAGTGCTACAACTACCCTCGTCCAAGAGACCCAGTACTTC	CSATTTLVQETQYF
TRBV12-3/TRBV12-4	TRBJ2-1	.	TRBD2	TGTGCCAGCAGTTTACAGGGCCTAGCGGTCAATGAGCAGTTCTTC	CASSLQGLAVNEQFF
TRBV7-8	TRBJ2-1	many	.	TGTGCCAGCAGCTTAAAACTAGCTCGGGGTGAGCAGTTCTTC	CASSLKLARGEQFF
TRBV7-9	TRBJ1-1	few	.	TGTGCCAGCGGAATGAACACTGAAGCTTTCTTT	CASGMNTEAFF
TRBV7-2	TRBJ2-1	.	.	TGTGCCAGCAGCTTAGCTGGCCAGCATGAGCAGTTCTTC	CASSLAGQHEQFF
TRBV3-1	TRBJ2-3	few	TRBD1	TGTGCCAGCAGCCAAGAACAGGGGTTCAGCACAGATACGCAGTATTTT	CASSQEQGFSTDTQYF
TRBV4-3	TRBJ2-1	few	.	TGCGCCAGCGCTATACAGTCCTACAATGAGCAGTTCTTC	CASAIQSYNEQFF
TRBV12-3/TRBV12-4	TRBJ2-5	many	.	TGTGCCAGCAGTTTAGGCTCCTTAGGGGCCCAGTACTTC	CASSLGSLGAQYF
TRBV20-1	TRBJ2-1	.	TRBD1	TGCAGTGCTCTGTCGACAGGGGGCCGGTATGAGCAGTTCTTC	CSALSTGGRYEQFF
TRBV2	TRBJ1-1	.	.	TGTGCCAGCTCCATCGGGAGGAGCACTGAAGCTTTCTTT	CASSIGRSTEAFF
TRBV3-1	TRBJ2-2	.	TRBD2	TGTGCCAGCAGCCCGGGACTAGCGGCGAACACCGGGGAGCTGTTTTTT	CASSPGLAANTGELFF
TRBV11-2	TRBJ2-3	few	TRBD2	TGTGCCAGCAGGGCCTTGCGGGGGGCGAGAGATACGCAGTATTTT	CASRALRGARDTQYF
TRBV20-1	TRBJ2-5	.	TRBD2	TGCAGTGCTAGGCAGACTAGCGGGGTGAAGACCCAGTACTTC	CSARQTSGVKTQYF
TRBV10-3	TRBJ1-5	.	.	TGTGCCATCAGTGAGTTGGATAGCAATCAGCCCCAGCATTTT	CAISELDSNQPQHF
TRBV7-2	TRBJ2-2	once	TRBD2	TGTGCCAGCAGATCAGCGGGAGCTGGGGAGCTGTTTTTT	CASRSAGAGELFF
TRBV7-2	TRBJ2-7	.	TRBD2	TGTGCCAGCAGCTGGACTAGCGGACCCTCCTACGAGCAGTACTTC	CASSWTSGPSYEQYF
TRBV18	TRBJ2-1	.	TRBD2	TGTGCCAGCTCACCCACTAGCGGGACCGCCCCTTACAATGAGCAGTTCTTC	CASSPTSGTAPYNEQFF
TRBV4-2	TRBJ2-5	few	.	TGTGCCAGCAGCCAAGGGGGGGCAGTCCAAGAGACCCAGTACTTC	CASSQGGAVQETQYF
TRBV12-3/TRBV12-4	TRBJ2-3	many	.	TGTGCCAGCAGCCCCGGGGATACGCAGTATTTT	CASSPGDTQYF